This T cell receptor (beta chain) stems from a study of response to subunit inactivated influenza vaccine. Overall study results and limits: There was a suggestion from the authors that each seasonal influenza vaccination recruits few new T cells.

This CDR3 contains 14 residues. CDR1 MNHEY and CDR2 SMNVEV come from the germline V gene (reference sequence). V lost 3 bases and J lost 0, with 9 bases in between. This clonotype was detected a few times. Its antigen is undetermined. TCRdb redid the calling of the RT-PCR reads with MiXCR, one entry per CDR3 protein. The sample shows around 710,000 distinct CDR3 sequences, approximately 15% of them seen only once. The starting material was PBMCs from blood, obtained 14 to 15 days before vaccination. This TCR was recovered from a man aged 50 to 59 who received an inactivated influenza vaccine. The chain employs TRBV27 and TRBJ2-7; D not resolved. CDR3 residues: CASSFSLPSYEQYF. CDR3 sequence (DNA): TGTGCCAGCAGTTTCTCTTTACCCTCCTACGAGCAGTACTTC.